Presented here are 28 T cell receptor beta chains from one specimen sequenced in a study of CDR3 diversity in severe acne. TCRdb re-analysed the PCR reads in MiXCR, keeping a single row per CDR3 protein. The sample carries more than 85,000 distinct CDR3 sequences, 51% recorded once. The sample consisted of blood. These receptors came from a male donor with acne.

This chain connects TRBV7-9 to TRBJ1-1; no reliable D call. The V gene lost 3 bases and the J gene lost 4 bases, with 6 bases spanning the gap. Germline V gene sequence: CDR1 SEHNR, CDR2 FQNEAQ (reference sequence). The CDR3 has 12 residues. In DNA, the CDR3 is TGTGCCAGCAGCTTCCAGAGCACTGAAGCTTTCTTT. Amino acids: CASSFQSTEAFF.

The V and J genes are TRBV7-2 and TRBJ2-1; D could derive from TRBD1 or TRBD2 (6 bases each). Germline-derived CDR1 and CDR2 are SGHTA and FQGNSA. V lost 8 bases and J lost 6, with 20 bases in between. The CDR3 has 15 amino acids. The CDR3 protein is CASGRDSGGGNEQFF. The CDR3, as DNA: TGTGCCAGCGGCCGGGATAGCGGAGGGGGCAATGAGCAGTTCTTC.

A word on this clonotype: At one of its ends the junction is not consistent with the germline gene, which may arise from a read error. This rearrangement joins TRBV3-1 to TRBJ1-1, with D perhaps TRBD1 (6 bases). Germline V gene data show CDR1 as LGHDT and CDR2 as YNNKEL (reference sequence). The CDR3 loop spans 16 amino acids. CDR3 sequence reads: CAGSQDTWQGNTEAFF. The CDR3 region has the DNA TGTGCCGGCAGCCAAGATACGTGGCAGGGGAACACCGAAGCTTTCTTT.

J is TRBJ2-2 and V is TRBV7-9, with a tentative D call TRBD2 (5 bases). Germline CDR1 SEHNR, CDR2 FQNEAQ (reference sequence). Trimming pared 6 bases from V and 0 bases from J, leaving 20 bases between. The CDR3 covers 18 residues. The CDR3: CASSPKRMGASNTGELFF. In DNA form, the CDR3 reads TGTGCCAGCAGTCCAAAACGCATGGGAGCCTCGAACACCGGGGAGCTGTTTTTT.

The chain joins TRBV7-6 to TRBJ2-7, with D possibly TRBD2 on 5 matching bases. This CDR3 contains 13 residues. The V and J ends lost 3 bases and 1 base respectively, with 7 bases between them. CDR1 and CDR2 from the germline V gene are SGHVS and FNYEAQ. This CDR3 is CASSFRGSYEQYF. The CDR3 DNA reads as TGTGCCAGCAGCTTTCGGGGTTCCTACGAGCAGTACTTC. Using reference TRBV7-6 and TRBJ2-7 for the parts outside the CDR3, the full variable domain is GAGVSQSPRYKVTKRGQDVALRCDPISGHVSLYWYRQALGQGPEFLTYFNYEAQQDKSGLPNDRFSAERPEGSISTLTIQRTEQRDSAMYRCASSFRGSYEQYFGPGTRLTVT.

This chain joins TRBV25-1 and TRBJ1-2; 7 bases map to TRBD1. The V gene's germline CDR1 is MGHDK and CDR2 SYGVNS. This CDR3 contains 13 residues. Trimming cost V 4 bases and J 6 bases; bases outside gene matches: 5. CDR3 nucleotide sequence: TGTGCCAGCAGTGGGGACAGCCGCGATGGCTACACCTTC. This codes for CASSGDSRDGYTF.

The chain carries TRBV4-1 and TRBJ2-2; 14 nucleotides agree with TRBD2. This CDR3 contains 17 residues. Trimming removed 3 bases from V and 0 bases from J; junction bases left unmatched: 0. Per the germline V gene, CDR1 is MGHRA and CDR2 is YSYEKL. CDR3 residues: CASSQGLAGANTGELFF. The CDR3 region has the DNA TGCGCCAGCAGCCAGGGACTAGCGGGAGCGAACACCGGGGAGCTGTTTTTT.

This clonotype was seen repeatedly, ten times or more. J is TRBJ2-7 and V is TRBV4-3, with D tentatively TRBD1 or TRBD2 (6 bases each). This CDR3 has 19 residues. Germline CDR1 reads LGHNA; CDR2 reads YSLEER. Between the trimmed V and J ends, which lost 2 bases and 3 bases, there was a span of 26 bases. CDR3 bases: TGCGCCAGCAGCCAACACGAACCGAGGGGGGATTCAAAACTCTACGAGCAGTACTTC. This translates into CASSQHEPRGDSKLYEQYF.

This clonotype occurred a few times. CDR3 nucleotide sequence: TGTGCCAGTCGCAGATGGGGATCCTACGAGCAGTACTTC. As protein: CASRRWGSYEQYF. The chain is built from TRBV28 and TRBJ2-7, with D unclear. V was cut by 9 bases and J by 1 base, with 13 bases left in between. CDR1 and CDR2 (germline): MDHEN, SYDVKM. The CDR3 has 13 residues.

This clonotype was seen a few times. This chain links TRBV29-1 with TRBJ1-2; 12 positions match TRBD1. In germline, CDR1 is SQVTM, CDR2 ANQGSEA. The CDR3 consists of 19 residues. J gave up 0 bases and V 1 base, and 12 bases lay outside the gene matches. The CDR3 loop reads CSVEAPTGTGGVANYGYTF. The CDR3 region has the DNA TGCAGCGTTGAAGCTCCAACCGGGACAGGGGGCGTCGCTAACTATGGCTACACCTTC.

CDR3 loop: CASSLEVRGGETQYF. CDR3 DNA: TGTGCCAGCAGCTTAGAGGTCCGTGGGGGGGAGACCCAGTACTTC. The chain recombines TRBV11-2 with TRBJ2-5, with a weak D call TRBD2 (6 bases). The V gene lost 0 bases and the J gene lost 5 bases, with 13 bases spanning the gap. CDR1 and CDR2 from the germline V gene are SGHAT and FQNNGV. The CDR3 runs to 15 residues.

The rearrangement links TRBV4-1 to TRBJ2-7, with 12 bases fitting TRBD1. The germline V gene has CDR1 MGHRA and CDR2 YSYEKL. This CDR3 region has 15 residues. V lost 4 bases, J lost 2 bases, and 3 bases stayed unmatched. The CDR3, as DNA: TGCGCCAGCAGCCTGGGGACAGGGGGCCCCTACGAGCAGTACTTC. It codes for CASSLGTGGPYEQYF.

This clonotype has just a few counts. The chain links TRBV12-3 or TRBV12-4 to TRBJ2-1, with D perhaps assigned TRBD1 or TRBD2 (5 bases each). This CDR3 spans 13 amino acids. Deletions cut 3 bases from V and 4 bases from J, with 7 bases between. The CDR3 reads CASSFGGYNEQFF. In DNA form, the CDR3 reads TGTGCCAGCAGTTTTGGGGGTTACAATGAGCAGTTCTTC.

As regards this clonotype: A much larger clone differs by one base, so this may be a read error. This chain joins TRBV19 and TRBJ2-2; no reliable D call. V was pared by 4 bases and J by 8 bases, with 11 bases between. This CDR3 contains 13 residues. Germline CDR1 and CDR2: LNHDA and SQIVND (reference sequence). The CDR3 loop is CASSTQRSGELFF. The CDR3 nucleotides read TGTGCCAGTAGTACCCAGAGATCGGGGGAGCTGTTTTTT. Complete variable domain (other parts from reference TRBV19 and TRBJ2-2): DGGITQSPKYLFRKEGQNVTLSCEQNLNHDAMYWYRQDPGQGLRLIYYSQIVNDFQKGDIAEGYSVSREKKESFPLTVTSAQKNPTAFYLCASSTQRSGELFFGEGSRLTVL.

J is TRBJ2-3 and V is TRBV2, with 8 bases that match TRBD2. The CDR3 sequence is 16 residues long. After removal of 3 bases from V and 0 bases from J, the junction contained 5 bases not matched to a gene. Germline-derived CDR1 and CDR2 are SNHLY and FYNNEI. CDR3 residues: CASSESGGTSTDTQYF. The CDR3 bases are TGTGCCAGCAGTGAGAGCGGGGGAACAAGCACAGATACGCAGTATTTT.

This clonotype has ten or more counts. The chain is built from TRBV9 and TRBJ2-1; D uncertain. Trimming took 0 bases from V and 0 from J, leaving 7 bases between them. The CDR3 consists of 15 residues. The germline CDR1 and CDR2 sequences are SGDLS and YYNGEE. The CDR3 sequence is CASSVDSLSYNEQFF. CDR3 bases: TGTGCCAGCAGCGTAGACTCACTCTCCTACAATGAGCAGTTCTTC.

The chain combines TRBV2 with TRBJ1-1; D unresolved. Trimming removed 5 bases from V and 3 bases from J, with 19 bases in between. Germline V gives CDR1 SNHLY, CDR2 FYNNEI. The CDR3 runs 16 residues. The CDR3 DNA follows: TGTGCCAGCAGTTATAGCGGGAGGCTGAGGGACACTGAAGCTTTCTTT. Its protein product is CASSYSGRLRDTEAFF.

This clonotype was seen only once. The chain carries TRBV4-3 and TRBJ2-1; 11 positions agree with TRBD2. Trimming removed 7 bases from V and 4 bases from J; junction bases left unmatched: 12. Germline-derived CDR1 and CDR2 are LGHNA and YSLEER. CDR3 size: 17 residues. CDR3 nucleotides: TGCGCCAGCAAACAGGGGGCTAGCGGGAGGAGTTACAATGAGCAGTTCTTC. This encodes CASKQGASGRSYNEQFF.

This sequence joins TRBV9 and TRBJ2-6; D not resolved. This CDR3 comprises 13 residues. Trimming left V 4 bases short and J 12 bases short, with 14 bases between. Germline V gene sequence: CDR1 SGDLS, CDR2 YYNGEE. The CDR3: CASSLVDNPVLTF. CDR3 sequence (DNA): TGTGCCAGCAGCTTAGTCGACAACCCCGTCCTGACTTTC.

The CDR3 is CASSLWGEEAFF. The CDR3 DNA follows: TGTGCCAGCAGTTTGTGGGGCGAGGAAGCTTTCTTT. This chain links TRBV28 with TRBJ1-1; D might be TRBD1 (5 bases). The CDR3 is made up of 12 amino acids. Looked up from germline, CDR1 is MDHEN and CDR2 is SYDVKM. Trimming took 3 bases from V and 8 from J, leaving 10 bases between them. The whole variable domain, remainder taken from reference TRBV28 and TRBJ1-1, is DVKVTQSSRYLVKRTGEKVFLECVQDMDHENMFWYRQDPGLGLRLIYFSYDVKMKEKGDIPEGYSVSREKKERFSLILESASTNQTSMYLCASSLWGEEAFFGQGTRLTVV.

To note about this clonotype: A read error may be the cause here, since a much bigger clone is one base away. Likely a read error: the CDR3 ends without its conserved phenylalanine or tryptophan. CDR3: CASRGTQGGTDTQYL. DNA of the CDR3: TGTGCCAGCAGAGGGACTCAGGGGGGCACAGATACGCAGTATCTT. The chain has TRBV2 and TRBJ2-3; weak D call: TRBD1 (7 bases). Trimming stripped 6 bases from V and 1 base from J, with 14 bases between. The CDR3 loop spans 15 amino acids. CDR1 and CDR2 from the germline V gene are SNHLY and FYNNEI.

Ten or more counts support this clonotype. The chain uses TRBV2 and TRBJ1-4; a weak D match, TRBD1 (5 bases). Trimming cost V 6 bases and J 14 bases, with 16 bases left between them. Germline CDR1 reads SNHLY; CDR2 reads FYNNEI. CDR3 length: 12 amino acids. The CDR3 sequence: CASSVGTSGLFF. DNA of the CDR3: TGTGCCAGCAGCGTCGGGACCTCGGGGCTGTTTTTT.

For this clonotype: At one of its ends the junction is not consistent with the germline gene, which may arise from a read error. The V call is TRBV29-1, the J call TRBJ2-5; either TRBD1 or TRBD2 may fit D (5 bases each). The germline V gene encodes CDR1 SQVTM and CDR2 ANQGSEA. This CDR3 is 13 amino acids long. The CDR3 DNA reads TGCAGTGCTAGTCTCGGGGACCAAGAGGCCCAGTACTTC. It codes for CSASLGDQEAQYF.

V usage is TRBV7-8 and J usage is TRBJ2-7; D is uncertain. The CDR3 consists of 15 residues. CDR1 is SGHVS, CDR2 FQNEAQ, per germline. V shed 5 bases and J shed 6 bases, with 20 bases lying between them. The DNA for the CDR3 is TGTGCCAGCAGCCCCGCCGGCCCCGGCGGCTCCGAGCAGTACTTC. Translating it yields CASSPAGPGGSEQYF.

This clonotype was seen many times. The rearrangement links TRBV5-6 to TRBJ2-1; weak D call: TRBD2 (5 bases). The CDR3 spans 14 residues. Germline V gives CDR1 SGHDT, CDR2 YYEEEE. The V end lost 5 bases, the J end lost 10 bases, and 19 bases lay between the germline ends. The CDR3 spells CASRTRTPIQEQFF. DNA for the CDR3: TGTGCCAGCAGAACTAGAACCCCAATACAGGAGCAGTTCTTC. The complete variable domain, with remaining parts taken from reference TRBV5-6 and TRBJ2-1, reads DAGVTQSPTHLIKTRGQQVTLRCSPKSGHDTVSWYQQALGQGPQFIFQYYEEEERQRGNFPDRFSGHQFPNYSSELNVNALLLGDSALYLCASRTRTPIQEQFFGPGTRLTVL.

This clonotype was detected many times. The chain recombines TRBV10-1 with TRBJ2-7; D is unresolved. Trimming removed 3 bases at V and 7 bases at J, with 16 bases between. The CDR3 is made up of 14 amino acids. CDR1 and CDR2 from the germline V gene are WNHNN and SYGVQD (reference sequence). The CDR3 sequence: CASSDVEVPGEQYF. DNA of the CDR3: TGCGCCAGCAGTGATGTGGAAGTCCCTGGGGAGCAGTACTTC.

This clonotype came up many times. The chain is built from TRBV6-4 and TRBJ2-1; 13 bases are shared with TRBD2. V gave up 4 bases and J gave up 9 bases; unmatched junction bases: 6. The CDR3 totals 15 residues. Germline CDR1 reads MRHNA; CDR2 reads SNTAGT. CDR3 residues: CASSAGLAGAGEQFF. CDR3 DNA: TGTGCCAGCAGTGCCGGACTAGCGGGAGCTGGTGAGCAGTTCTTC.

In this sample, this clonotype turned up a few times. The chain employs TRBV6-4 and TRBJ2-6; the D gene is possibly TRBD1 (5 bases). V was pared by 7 bases and J by 2 bases, with 15 bases between. This CDR3 contains 16 residues. CDR1 is MRHNA, CDR2 SNTAGT, per germline. The CDR3: CASTWAGLTGANVLTF. Written as DNA, the CDR3 is TGTGCCAGCACCTGGGCAGGGTTGACTGGGGCCAACGTCCTGACTTTC.